The clone carrying this TCR beta chain has more than one count but fewer than ten. Its antigen is not known. The entry originates in a study of PD-L1 blockade in urothelial cancer. Study as a whole: Blood analysis took place 3 weeks (second dose) and 6 weeks after treatment start.

Germline V gene sequence: CDR1 SGHRS, CDR2 YFSETQ. Trimming removed 1 base from V and 0 bases from J; junction bases left unmatched: 6. This CDR3 comprises 16 residues. Findings and limits, study-wide: Improved survival was predicted by pretreatment blood TCR clonality below the median.

Time point indicated: peripheral blood 6 weeks after treatment start. The method was immunoSEQ multiplex PCR; TCRdb's version includes in-frame clones alone and lacks a portion of them. Among 40,000 to 55,000 clones listed, approximately 90% were seen once. The chain couples TRBV5-1 to TRBJ1-2; 7 nucleotides align to TRBD1. The sequences come from PBMCs, collected around atezolizumab (anti-PD-L1) treatment. The sequence derives from a man between 60 and 75 years old with urothelial cancer. CDR3 in amino acids: CASSLPQTGSNYGYTF. The DNA for the CDR3 is TGCGCCAGCAGCTTGCCCCAGACAGGGTCTAACTATGGCTACACCTTC.